This T cell receptor beta chain is from a study of T cell repertoires in cytomegalovirus infection. With V trimmed by 5 bases and J by 8 bases, 8 bases remained unmatched. The CDR3 runs 16 residues. The germline V gene has CDR1 LNHDA and CDR2 SQIVND (reference sequence). As regards this clonotype: Its antigen remains unknown.

One entry per CDR3 protein results from TCRdb running MiXCR on the reads. Of about 400,000 distinct CDR3 sequences listed, roughly 34% are singletons. The sequence was collected from a human donor in good health (CMV status not recorded). Some clones in this sample may be carry-over from other donors' samples. V usage is TRBV19 and J usage is TRBJ2-1; 14 bases agree with TRBD2. Sequenced here: cultured PBMCs, sampled from culture after CMV antigen stimulation. CDR3 protein: CASSDSGTSGSYEQFF. In DNA form, the CDR3 reads TGTGCCAGTAGTGATTCCGGGACTAGCGGGAGCTATGAGCAGTTCTTC.